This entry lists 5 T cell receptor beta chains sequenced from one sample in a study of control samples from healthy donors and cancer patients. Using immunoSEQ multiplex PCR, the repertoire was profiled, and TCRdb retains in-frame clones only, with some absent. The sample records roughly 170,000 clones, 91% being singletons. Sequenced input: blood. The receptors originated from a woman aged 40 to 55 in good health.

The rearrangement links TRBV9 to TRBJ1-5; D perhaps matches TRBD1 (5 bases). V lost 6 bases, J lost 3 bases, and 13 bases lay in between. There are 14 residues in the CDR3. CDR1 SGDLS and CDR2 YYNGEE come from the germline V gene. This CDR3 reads CASIPKGTNQPQHF. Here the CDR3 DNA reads TGTGCCAGCATCCCCAAGGGGACCAATCAGCCCCAGCATTTT.

CDR3 sequence reads: CASSNREATDTQYF. The DNA of the CDR3 is TGTGCCAGCAGTAACAGGGAAGCCACAGATACGCAGTATTTT. The genes are TRBV27 and TRBJ2-3; possibly TRBD1 for D (6 bases). In germline, CDR1 is MNHEY, CDR2 SMNVEV (reference sequence). The CDR3 extends over 14 amino acids. Trimming left V 5 bases short and J 2 bases short, with 11 bases between.

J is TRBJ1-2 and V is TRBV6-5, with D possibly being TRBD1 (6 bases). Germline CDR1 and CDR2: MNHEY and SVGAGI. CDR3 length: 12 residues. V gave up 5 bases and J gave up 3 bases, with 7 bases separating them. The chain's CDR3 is CASSQGHYGYTF. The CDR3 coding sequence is TGTGCCAGCAGTCAGGGGCACTATGGCTACACCTTC.

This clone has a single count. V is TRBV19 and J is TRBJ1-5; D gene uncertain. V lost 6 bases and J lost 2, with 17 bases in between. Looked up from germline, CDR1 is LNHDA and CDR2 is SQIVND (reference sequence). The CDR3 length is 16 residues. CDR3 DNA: TGTGCCAGTAGAGGAGTGGCGGTTCAGGGCAATCAGCCCCAGCATTTT. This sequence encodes CASRGVAVQGNQPQHF.

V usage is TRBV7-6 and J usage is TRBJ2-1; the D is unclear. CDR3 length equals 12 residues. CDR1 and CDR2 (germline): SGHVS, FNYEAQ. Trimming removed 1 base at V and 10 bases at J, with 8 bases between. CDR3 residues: CASSLGAYEQFF. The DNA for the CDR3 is TGTGCCAGCAGCTTAGGCGCATACGAGCAGTTCTTC.